This T cell receptor beta chain derives from a study of blood T cell repertoires in COVID-19. On the study more broadly: T cells, B-cell-depleted T cells, or PBMCs supplied cDNA or gDNA.

The V end was cut by 0 bases, the J end by 7 bases, with 7 bases between. The CDR3 is made up of 13 amino acids. Germline V gene sequence: CDR1 SGHRS, CDR2 YFSETQ. Original handling: For nucleated cells, counts were estimated from reference gene primer amplification. The table came from immunoSEQ multiplex PCR; TCRdb's copy has only in-frame clones and leaves some out. For V, J and clone size, that table is used; D and trimming come from the DNA. The profile covers roughly 200,000 clones, with about 90% appearing a single time and almost 4% taken by the ten largest. This chain uses TRBV5-1 with TRBJ1-4; D may be TRBD1 (5 bases). Sequenced material: PBMCs or T cells enriched from blood (not recorded which). This clonotype was obtained from a woman aged 25 to 39 with acute COVID-19. DNA for the CDR3: TGCGCCAGCAGCTTGGATACAGGTGAAAAACTGTTTTTT. This encodes CASSLDTGEKLFF.